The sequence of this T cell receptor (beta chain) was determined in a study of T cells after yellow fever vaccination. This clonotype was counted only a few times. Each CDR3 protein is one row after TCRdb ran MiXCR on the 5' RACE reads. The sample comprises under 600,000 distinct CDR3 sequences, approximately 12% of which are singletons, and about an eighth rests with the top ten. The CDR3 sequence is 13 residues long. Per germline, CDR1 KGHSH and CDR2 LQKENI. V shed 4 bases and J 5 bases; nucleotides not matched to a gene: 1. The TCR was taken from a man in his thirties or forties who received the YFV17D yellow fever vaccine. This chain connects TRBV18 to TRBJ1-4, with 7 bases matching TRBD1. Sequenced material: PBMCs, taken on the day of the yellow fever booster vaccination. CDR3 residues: CASSQGQNEKLFF. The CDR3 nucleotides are TGTGCCAGCTCACAGGGACAGAATGAAAAACTGTTTTTT.